A single T cell receptor beta chain is shown here with its context. Its antigen remains unidentified. The PCR employed 60 Vbeta primers together with 13 Jbeta primers. The method was immunoSEQ multiplex PCR; TCRdb's version includes in-frame clones alone and lacks a portion of them. Here the sample spans about 150,000 clones, approximately 86% being singletons. This record belongs to a study of cytomegalovirus exposure and HLA in healthy donors. Whole-study findings and limits: Certain sequence variants were highly shared and formed a cluster, and this cluster was likely a sequencing artifact. CMV serostatus was the only immune exposure information that was available.

Donors sampled were nominally healthy, though unrecorded immune exposures were likely. This CDR3 region has 14 residues. Per germline, CDR1 SGHTA and CDR2 FQGNSA. Trimming cost V 3 bases and J 2 bases, with 8 bases left between them. V and J are TRBV7-2 and TRBJ1-3, with D maybe TRBD1 (6 bases). The sequence was obtained from a woman in her forties or fifties in good health and CMV-seropositive. Sequencing was carried out using PBMCs. The CDR3 DNA sequence: TGTGCCAGCAGCTTGGGGGCGACTGGAAACACCATATATTTT. Translation: CASSLGATGNTIYF.